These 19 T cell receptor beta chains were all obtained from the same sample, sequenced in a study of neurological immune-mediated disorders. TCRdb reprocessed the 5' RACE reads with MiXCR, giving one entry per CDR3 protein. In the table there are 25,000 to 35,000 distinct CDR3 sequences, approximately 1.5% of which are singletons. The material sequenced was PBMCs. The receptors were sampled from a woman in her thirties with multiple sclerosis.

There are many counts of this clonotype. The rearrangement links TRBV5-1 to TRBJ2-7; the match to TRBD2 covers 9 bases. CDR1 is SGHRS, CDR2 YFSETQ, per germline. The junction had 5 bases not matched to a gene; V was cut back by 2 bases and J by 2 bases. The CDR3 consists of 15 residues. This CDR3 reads CASSLEGLAPYEQYF. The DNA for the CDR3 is TGCGCCAGCAGCTTAGAGGGACTAGCACCCTACGAGCAGTACTTC.

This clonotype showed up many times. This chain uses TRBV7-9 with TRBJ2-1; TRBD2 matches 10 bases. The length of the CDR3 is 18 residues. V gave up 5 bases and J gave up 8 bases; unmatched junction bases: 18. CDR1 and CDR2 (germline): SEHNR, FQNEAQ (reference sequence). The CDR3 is CASSPWRGAGGRGDEQFF. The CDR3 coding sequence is TGTGCCAGCAGCCCCTGGAGGGGAGCGGGGGGGCGGGGCGATGAGCAGTTCTTC. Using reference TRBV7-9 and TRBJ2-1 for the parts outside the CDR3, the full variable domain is DTGVSQNPRHKITKRGQNVTFRCDPISEHNRLYWYRQTLGQGPEFLTYFQNEAQLEKSRLLSDRFSAERPKGSFSTLEIQRTEQGDSAMYLCASSPWRGAGGRGDEQFFGPGTRLTVL.

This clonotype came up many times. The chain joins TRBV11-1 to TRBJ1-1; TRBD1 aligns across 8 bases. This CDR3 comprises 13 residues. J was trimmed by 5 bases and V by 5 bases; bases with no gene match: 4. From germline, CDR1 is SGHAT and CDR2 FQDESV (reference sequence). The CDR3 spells CASSRTGGTEAFF. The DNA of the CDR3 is TGTGCCAGCAGCCGTACAGGGGGTACTGAAGCTTTCTTT.

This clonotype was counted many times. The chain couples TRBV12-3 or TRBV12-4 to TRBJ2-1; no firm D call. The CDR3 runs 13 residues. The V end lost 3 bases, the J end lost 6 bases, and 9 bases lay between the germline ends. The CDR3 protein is CASSLVGPNEQFF. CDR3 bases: TGTGCCAGCAGTTTGGTCGGGCCCAATGAGCAGTTCTTC.

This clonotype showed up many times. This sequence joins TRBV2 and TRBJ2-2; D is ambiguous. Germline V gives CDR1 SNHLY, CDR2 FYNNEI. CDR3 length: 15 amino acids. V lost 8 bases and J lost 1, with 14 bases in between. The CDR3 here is CASAPPVLNTGELFF. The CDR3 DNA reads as TGTGCCAGCGCCCCGCCGGTTTTGAACACCGGGGAGCTGTTTTTT.

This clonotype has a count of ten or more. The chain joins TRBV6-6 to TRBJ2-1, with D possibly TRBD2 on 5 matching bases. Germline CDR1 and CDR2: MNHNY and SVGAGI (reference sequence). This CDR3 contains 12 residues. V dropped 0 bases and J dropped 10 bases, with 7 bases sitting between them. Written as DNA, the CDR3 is TGTGCCAGCAGTTACTCCTGGAGGGAGCAGTTCTTC. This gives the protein CASSYSWREQFF.

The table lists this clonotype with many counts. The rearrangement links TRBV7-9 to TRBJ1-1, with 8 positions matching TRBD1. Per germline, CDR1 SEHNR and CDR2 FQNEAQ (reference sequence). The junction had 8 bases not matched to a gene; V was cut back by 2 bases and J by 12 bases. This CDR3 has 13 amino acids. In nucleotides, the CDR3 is TGTGCCAGCAGCTTACGCCAGGGGGCAATGACTTTCTTT. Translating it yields CASSLRQGAMTFF.

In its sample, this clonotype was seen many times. The CDR3 DNA follows: TGTGCCAGCAGTTCCTACCGCGATAATGAAAAACTGTTTTTT. Residues: CASSSYRDNEKLFF. The chain joins TRBV27 to TRBJ1-4; D not certain. Germline V gene lookup returns CDR1 MNHEY and CDR2 SMNVEV (reference sequence). This CDR3 contains 14 residues. Trimming left V 4 bases short and J 4 bases short, with 10 bases between.

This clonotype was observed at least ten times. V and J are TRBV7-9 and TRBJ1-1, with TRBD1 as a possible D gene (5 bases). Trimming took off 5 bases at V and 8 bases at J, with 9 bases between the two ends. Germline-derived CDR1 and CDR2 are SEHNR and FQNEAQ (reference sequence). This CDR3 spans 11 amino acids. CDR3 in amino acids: CASSLGGEAFF. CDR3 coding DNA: TGTGCCAGCAGCCTGGGGGGGGAAGCTTTCTTT.

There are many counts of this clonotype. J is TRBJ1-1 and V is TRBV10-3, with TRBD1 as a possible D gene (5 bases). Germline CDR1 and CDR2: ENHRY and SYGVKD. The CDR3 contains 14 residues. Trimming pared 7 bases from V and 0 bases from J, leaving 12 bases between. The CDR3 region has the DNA TGTGCCATCAACTGGGACGGCCTGAACACTGAAGCTTTCTTT. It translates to CAINWDGLNTEAFF.

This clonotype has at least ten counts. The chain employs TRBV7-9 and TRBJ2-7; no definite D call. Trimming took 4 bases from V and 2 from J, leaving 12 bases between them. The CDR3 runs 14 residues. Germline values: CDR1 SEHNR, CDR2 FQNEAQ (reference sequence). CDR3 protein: CASSSDPPPYEQYF. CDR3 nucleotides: TGTGCCAGCAGCTCCGACCCACCGCCCTACGAGCAGTACTTC.

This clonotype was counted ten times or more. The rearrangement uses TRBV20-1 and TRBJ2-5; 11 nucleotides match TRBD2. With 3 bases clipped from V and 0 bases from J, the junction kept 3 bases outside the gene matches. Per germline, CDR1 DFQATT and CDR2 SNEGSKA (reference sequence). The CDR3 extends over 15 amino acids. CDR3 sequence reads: CSASPTSGNQETQYF. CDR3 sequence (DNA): TGCAGTGCTAGTCCGACTAGCGGGAACCAAGAGACCCAGTACTTC.

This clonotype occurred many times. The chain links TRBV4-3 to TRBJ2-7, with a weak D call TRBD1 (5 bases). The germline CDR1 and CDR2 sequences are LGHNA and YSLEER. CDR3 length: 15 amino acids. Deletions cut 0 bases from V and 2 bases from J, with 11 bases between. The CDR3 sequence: CASSQDFTGPYEQYF. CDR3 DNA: TGCGCCAGCAGCCAAGATTTTACAGGCCCCTACGAGCAGTACTTC.

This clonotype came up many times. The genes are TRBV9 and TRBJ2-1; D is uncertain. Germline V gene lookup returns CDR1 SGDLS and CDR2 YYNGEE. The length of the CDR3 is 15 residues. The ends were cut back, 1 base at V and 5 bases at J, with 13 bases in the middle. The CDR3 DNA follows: TGTGCCAGCAGCGTAATCCCTGACGGTCACAATGAGCAGTTCTTC. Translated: CASSVIPDGHNEQFF.

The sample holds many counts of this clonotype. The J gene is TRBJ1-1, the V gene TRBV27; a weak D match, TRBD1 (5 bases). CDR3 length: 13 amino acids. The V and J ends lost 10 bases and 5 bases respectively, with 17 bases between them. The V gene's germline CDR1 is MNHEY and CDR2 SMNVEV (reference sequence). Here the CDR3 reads CATGAAGLTEAFF. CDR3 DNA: TGTGCCACCGGGGCGGCAGGGCTGACTGAAGCTTTCTTT.

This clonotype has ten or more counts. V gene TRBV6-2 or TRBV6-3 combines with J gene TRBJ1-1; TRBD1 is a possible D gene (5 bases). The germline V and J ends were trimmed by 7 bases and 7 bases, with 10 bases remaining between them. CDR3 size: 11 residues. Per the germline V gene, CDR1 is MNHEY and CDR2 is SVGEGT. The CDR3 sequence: CASNQGNEAFF. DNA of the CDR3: TGTGCCAGCAACCAGGGAAATGAAGCTTTCTTT.

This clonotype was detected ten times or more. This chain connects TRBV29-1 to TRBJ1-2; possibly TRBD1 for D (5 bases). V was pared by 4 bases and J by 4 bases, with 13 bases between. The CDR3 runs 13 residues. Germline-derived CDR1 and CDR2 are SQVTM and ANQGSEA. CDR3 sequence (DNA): TGCAGCGTTGTTCCGGGACGGACCTATGGCTACACCTTC. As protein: CSVVPGRTYGYTF.

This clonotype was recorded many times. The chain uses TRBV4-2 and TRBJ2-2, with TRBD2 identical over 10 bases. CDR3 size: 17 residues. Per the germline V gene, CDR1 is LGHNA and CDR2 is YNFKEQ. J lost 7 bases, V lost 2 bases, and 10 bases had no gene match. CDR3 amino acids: CASSQRALAGVGGELFF. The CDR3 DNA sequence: TGTGCCAGCAGCCAACGGGCTCTAGCGGGGGTCGGCGGGGAGCTGTTTTTT.

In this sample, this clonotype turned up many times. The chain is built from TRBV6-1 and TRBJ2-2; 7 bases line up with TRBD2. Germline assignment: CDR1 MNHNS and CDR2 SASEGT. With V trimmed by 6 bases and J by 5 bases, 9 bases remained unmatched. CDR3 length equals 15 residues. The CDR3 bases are TGTGCCAGCAGACCAGCGTTGGGGGGGACCGGGGAGCTGTTTTTT. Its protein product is CASRPALGGTGELFF.